One and the same sample provided the 23 T cell receptor beta chains below, sequenced in a study of regulatory T cells in long-lasting Graves disease. TCR beta libraries were built with iRepertoire HTBI primers and Arm-PCR of CDR3 regions. MiXCR, applied by TCRdb to the multiplex PCR reads, yields one record per CDR3 protein. This sample has about 620,000 distinct CDR3 sequences; roughly 16% occur once, and the top ten carry 18%. Sample time point: newly diagnosed GD, antithyroid drugs for less than 3 months. The TCR library was made from RNA that had been extracted from PBMCs in TRIzol. This sample also belongs to another study, concerning T cells in Graves' hyperthyroidism and ophthalmopathy.

The specimen was peripheral blood mononuclear cells (PBMCs), collected at new diagnosis, from a patient treated with antithyroid drugs. Every receptor here comes from a woman aged 25 to 39 with Graves disease.

A few counts support this clonotype. The chain carries TRBV3-1 and TRBJ2-2; 15 nucleotides match TRBD2. Trimming took 3 bases from V and 7 from J; bases not matched to a gene: 6. The V gene's germline CDR1 is LGHDT and CDR2 YNNKEL (reference sequence). There are 17 residues in the CDR3. The CDR3: CASSQGTSGRFSGELFF. For the CDR3, the DNA is TGTGCCAGCAGCCAGGGGACTAGCGGGAGGTTTAGCGGGGAGCTGTTTTTT.

This clonotype has only a few counts. The rearrangement links TRBV10-3 to TRBJ1-3; a weak D match, TRBD1 (6 bases). This CDR3 is 13 amino acids long. V was trimmed by 6 bases and J by 7 bases, leaving 13 bases between them. The germline CDR1 and CDR2 sequences are ENHRY and SYGVKD. CDR3 in DNA: TGTGCCATCAGAGGGGTTACAGGGAACACCATATATTTT. Translation gives CAIRGVTGNTIYF.

This clonotype was picked up many times. The chain carries TRBV7-2 and TRBJ1-1; maybe TRBD1 (6 bases). Per germline, CDR1 SGHTA and CDR2 FQGNSA. The CDR3 contains 15 residues. V was clipped by 0 bases and J by 0 bases, with 8 bases between them. The CDR3 sequence: CASSLAQGLNTEAFF. CDR3 nucleotide sequence: TGTGCCAGCAGCTTAGCTCAGGGGCTGAACACTGAAGCTTTCTTT.

CDR3 nucleotides: TGTGCCAGTAGTATAGAGGGGCTAGGGGCAAGGACCCAGTACTTC. Its protein product is CASSIEGLGARTQYF. V is TRBV19 and J is TRBJ2-5; a possible D gene is TRBD1 (5 bases). Germline V gives CDR1 LNHDA, CDR2 SQIVND (reference sequence). The CDR3 is 15 amino acids. V lost 0 bases to trimming and J lost 7 bases, with 15 bases between them.

This clonotype has a count of ten or more. The chain links TRBV6-2 or TRBV6-3 to TRBJ1-1; D might be TRBD1 (6 bases). V lost 0 bases and J 5 bases, leaving 13 bases between the germline ends. The germline gives CDR1 MNHEY, CDR2 SVGEGT. The CDR3 totals 15 residues. The CDR3 is CASSYSFLGGTEAFF. The CDR3 DNA reads TGTGCCAGCAGTTACTCCTTCCTAGGGGGAACTGAAGCTTTCTTT.

This clonotype turned up a few times. This chain joins TRBV9 and TRBJ2-2; the match to TRBD1 covers 8 bases. After removal of 4 bases from V and 0 bases from J, the junction contained 8 bases not matched to a gene. This CDR3 comprises 17 residues. Germline CDR1 and CDR2: SGDLS and YYNGEE. The CDR3 coding sequence is TGTGCCAGCAGCACCCCTCAGGGGGCCCCGAACACCGGGGAGCTGTTTTTT. As protein: CASSTPQGAPNTGELFF.

In this sample, this clonotype turned up many times. This rearrangement joins TRBV11-1 to TRBJ1-1; tentative D call: TRBD1 (5 bases). Trimming stripped 4 bases from V and 4 bases from J, with 13 bases between. CDR3 length: 14 residues. Germline values: CDR1 SGHAT, CDR2 FQDESV (reference sequence). The CDR3 here is CASSYTTGTTEAFF. CDR3 nucleotides: TGTGCCAGCAGCTACACCACGGGGACCACTGAAGCTTTCTTT.

CDR3 residues: CASSPPWPAQGTQYF. The DNA of the CDR3 is TGTGCCAGCAGCCCTCCTTGGCCGGCCCAGGGGACCCAGTACTTC. The rearrangement joins TRBV3-1 to TRBJ2-5, with a weak D call TRBD1 (5 bases). The CDR3 is 15 residues long. Deletions cut 4 bases from V and 7 bases from J, with 19 bases between. In germline, CDR1 is LGHDT, CDR2 YNNKEL (reference sequence).

This clonotype was observed many times. V gene TRBV28 combines with J gene TRBJ1-2; a weak D match, TRBD1 (5 bases). The germline gives CDR1 MDHEN, CDR2 SYDVKM. Trimming stripped 8 bases from V and 4 bases from J, with 14 bases between. The CDR3 is 13 residues long. The CDR3 here is CASQEGQAYGYTF. The CDR3, as DNA: TGTGCCAGCCAAGAAGGACAAGCCTATGGCTACACCTTC.

V and J are TRBV5-8 and TRBJ1-2; 12 nucleotides match TRBD1. The CDR3 is made up of 16 amino acids. The junction had 9 bases not matched to a gene; V was cut back by 2 bases and J by 7 bases. Germline V lookup: CDR1 SGHTS, CDR2 YDEGEE. For the CDR3, the DNA is TGTGCCAGCAGCTTAACCGGGACAGGGGGCGCGGGTGGCTACACCTTC. As protein: CASSLTGTGGAGGYTF.

The genes are TRBV3-1 and TRBJ2-1; D possibly corresponds to TRBD2 (7 bases). Germline CDR1 is LGHDT and CDR2 is YNNKEL (reference sequence). V shed 4 bases and J shed 9 bases, with 19 bases lying between them. The CDR3 is made up of 15 amino acids. Written as DNA, the CDR3 is TGTGCCAGCAGCCCAGGCGGGGGCACGCCGCCTGAGCAGTTCTTC. It yields the protein CASSPGGGTPPEQFF.

This clonotype was seen repeatedly, ten times or more. The rearrangement uses TRBV28 and TRBJ2-7, with D possibly matching TRBD2 (5 bases). Germline V gene lookup returns CDR1 MDHEN and CDR2 SYDVKM. CDR3 length: 13 amino acids. The V end lost 7 bases, the J end lost 3 bases, and 13 bases lay between the germline ends. CDR3 residues: CASTGAGNYEQYF. The DNA for the CDR3 is TGTGCCAGCACCGGCGCCGGGAACTACGAGCAGTACTTC.

This clonotype was counted a single time. A much larger clone sits a single nucleotide away, making a read error possible. The missing conserved phenylalanine or tryptophan at the end of this CDR3 makes a read error likely. The chain links TRBV28 to TRBJ2-7; TRBD1 matches 8 bases. The CDR3 covers 13 residues. Germline CDR1 reads MDHEN; CDR2 reads SYDVKM. V dropped 3 bases and J dropped 6; count of bases not matched to a gene: 4. The CDR3 loop reads CASSFSDRGEQYL. In nucleotides, the CDR3 is TGTGCCAGCAGTTTTTCCGACAGGGGCGAGCAGTACCTC.

This clonotype was observed many times. The V gene is TRBV7-2, the J gene TRBJ1-1; TRBD1 is a possible D gene (6 bases). The germline CDR1 and CDR2 sequences are SGHTA and FQGNSA. V lost 5 bases to trimming and J lost 5 bases, with 27 bases between them. The CDR3 extends over 18 amino acids. The CDR3 DNA sequence: TGTGCCAGCAGCCCTCGCTCAGGGCGGGGGGCATTTCAAACTGAAGCTTTCTTT. Protein product: CASSPRSGRGAFQTEAFF.

This clonotype was observed at least ten times. The chain links TRBV11-3 to TRBJ2-1; the match to TRBD1 covers 8 bases. The CDR3 is 14 residues long. CDR1 is SGHNT, CDR2 YENEEA, per germline. J gave up 8 bases and V 4 bases, and 7 bases lay outside the gene matches. The CDR3 bases are TGTGCCAGCAGCTCCCGGACAGGGAATGATGAGCAGTTCTTC. Residues: CASSSRTGNDEQFF.

The chain has TRBV14 and TRBJ2-6; D perhaps matches TRBD1 (5 bases). Germline loops: CDR1 SGHDN, CDR2 FVKESK. The CDR3 sequence is 18 residues long. Trimming took 4 bases from V and 0 from J, leaving 16 bases between them. CDR3 in DNA: TGTGCCAGCAGCCTTAGACAGAGCCTATTCTCTGGGGCCAACGTCCTGACTTTC. This gives the protein CASSLRQSLFSGANVLTF.

V is TRBV4-1 and J is TRBJ2-4; D is ambiguous. V was trimmed by 1 base and J by 5 bases, leaving 9 bases between them. The CDR3 loop spans 14 amino acids. Germline lookup yields CDR1 MGHRA and CDR2 YSYEKL. DNA of the CDR3: TGCGCCAGCAGCCAAGTTATGGACCAAAACATTCAGTACTTC. It translates to CASSQVMDQNIQYF.

In regard to this clonotype: It may be a read error: a sequence one base away is much more abundant. This chain uses TRBV28 with TRBJ2-7; the match to TRBD1 covers 7 bases. The CDR3 covers 17 residues. CDR1 MDHEN and CDR2 SYDVKM come from the germline V gene. With V trimmed by 8 bases and J by 1 base, 17 bases remained unmatched. The CDR3: CASGSPRGLSRSYEQYF. The DNA for the CDR3 is TGTGCCAGCGGTTCCCCGAGGGGGCTTTCCAGGTCCTACGAGCAGTACTTC. The full variable domain, in which reference TRBV28 and TRBJ2-7 provide the parts outside the CDR3, is DVKVTQSSRYLVKRTGEKVFLECVQDMDHENMFWYRQDPGLGLRLIYFSYDVKMKEKGDIPEGYSVSREKKERFSLILESASTNQTSMYLCASGSPRGLSRSYEQYFGPGTRLTVT.

About this clonotype itself: The junction does not match germline at one end; this may be a read error. The V and J genes are TRBV5-8 and TRBJ2-1; D is possibly TRBD1 (8 bases). CDR1 is SGHTS and CDR2 is YDEGEE in the germline V gene. The CDR3 runs 15 residues. Here the CDR3 reads CASSQNRGTNYEQFF. CDR3 DNA sequence: TGCGCCAGCAGCCAAAACAGGGGGACTAACTACGAGCAGTTCTTC.

The rearrangement uses TRBV6-1 and TRBJ2-7, with 9 nucleotides matching TRBD1. The V segment lost 10 bases and the J segment 2 bases; nucleotides outside the gene matches: 3. There are 12 residues in the CDR3. Germline V gene data show CDR1 as MNHNS and CDR2 as SASEGT. CDR3 DNA: TGTGCCACCGACAGGGGGGCCTACGAGCAGTACTTC. Translation: CATDRGAYEQYF.

Ten or more counts support this clonotype. The chain uses TRBV30 and TRBJ2-3, with 9 bases that match TRBD2. The CDR3 extends over 12 amino acids. The germline V gene has CDR1 GTSNPN and CDR2 SVGIG (reference sequence). With 5 bases clipped from V and 11 bases from J, the junction kept 8 bases outside the gene matches. The CDR3 DNA follows: TGTGCCTGGGGGGATAGCGGGAGTTTGCAGTATTTT. As protein: CAWGDSGSLQYF.

This chain uses TRBV20-1 with TRBJ2-4; 9 bases are a match to TRBD1. CDR1 is DFQATT, CDR2 SNEGSKA, per germline (reference sequence). This CDR3 comprises 15 residues. The junction had 4 bases not matched to a gene; V was cut back by 3 bases and J by 1 base. The CDR3 coding sequence is TGCAGTGCTAGGGGGACAGGGTTGGCCAAAAACATTCAGTACTTC. Translation: CSARGTGLAKNIQYF.

The chain joins TRBV12-3 or TRBV12-4 to TRBJ2-1; 8 bases match TRBD2. The V and J ends lost 6 bases and 7 bases, in that order; junction bases with no gene match: 11. This CDR3 region has 15 residues. CDR3 residues: CASSPSALAGNEQFF. CDR3 in DNA: TGTGCCAGCAGCCCATCCGCCCTAGCGGGTAATGAGCAGTTCTTC.